This T cell receptor beta chain was observed in a study of shared clonotypes between healthy human individuals. CDR3 length: 14 residues. The ends lost 3 bases at V and 7 bases at J; junction bases unmatched: 5. The germline V gene has CDR1 KGHSH and CDR2 LQKENI. Sequencing was performed with immunoSEQ multiplex PCR; in TCRdb, only in-frame clones are kept and a portion is missing. The sample lists 400,000 to 500,000 clones, approximately 80% occurring once. The TCR comes from a woman between 40 and 50 years old in good health. Some clones in this sample may be carry-over from other donors' samples. The sample taken for sequencing was PBMCs. The chain is built from TRBV18 and TRBJ2-4, with 8 bases matching TRBD1. The CDR3 DNA sequence: TGTGCCAGCTCACCCTCCGGGACAGGTAACATTCAGTACTTC. It codes for CASSPSGTGNIQYF.